A selection of T cell receptor beta chains follows, all from one sample in a study of blood T cell repertoires in COVID-19. TCRdb's copy holds only in-frame clones and misses some; the assay was immunoSEQ multiplex PCR. The sample records 300,000 to 400,000 clones, around 83% being singletons. The sequencing input was peripheral blood. The origin of the receptors is a man aged 25 to 45 with active or convalescent COVID-19. The CDR3 runs from the conserved cysteine through the conserved F or W. D genes are given only for firm matches. Clone size is stated in some rows and not others, as once, few, many or a class when expanded.

TRBD2,TRBV30,.,TRBJ2-7,TGTGCCTGGAGTGTCGGTAGCGGGACTTACTACGAGCAGTACTTC,CAWSVGSGTYYEQYF
.,TRBV9,.,TRBJ2-6,TGTGCCAGCAGCACCGGGGACTCTGGGGCCAACGTCCTGACTTTC,CASSTGDSGANVLTF
.,TRBV5-1,few,TRBJ2-5,TGCGCCAGCAGTTTAGGACTGGGAGAGACCCAGTACTTC,CASSLGLGETQYF
.,TRBV3-1/TRBV3-2,.,TRBJ1-1,TGTGCCAGCAGCCAAGAAGCAGGGATGAACACTGAAGCTTTCTTT,CASSQEAGMNTEAFF
.,TRBV9,.,TRBJ2-2,TGTGCCAGCAGCGGCCGCGGAGGGCCAAACACCGGGGAGCTGTTTTTT,CASSGRGGPNTGELFF
.,TRBV2,.,TRBJ2-1,TGTGCCAGCAGTGTAAGGTCCCTAGCTAGGATGAGATCCTACAATGAGCAGTTCTTC,CASSVRSLARMRSYNEQFF
TRBD2,TRBV7-2,.,TRBJ2-7,TGTGCCAGCAGCTCACGGGGAGCGGGGGGGCCGAATAGCTACGAGCAGTACTTC,CASSSRGAGGPNSYEQYF
.,TRBV5-1,.,TRBJ2-3,TGCGCCAGCAGCTCGTTGGACTTCTTCACAGATACGCAGTATTTT,CASSSLDFFTDTQYF
TRBD1,TRBV5-1,.,TRBJ1-3,TGCGCCAGCAGCGGCGGGACAGGACGACGAAACACCATATATTTT,CASSGGTGRRNTIYF
TRBD1,TRBV18,.,TRBJ1-5,TGTGCCAGCTCACTGGCAAGGGGGCCCGCACAGCCCCAGCATTTT,CASSLARGPAQPQHF
.,TRBV6-6,.,TRBJ2-7,TGTGCCAGCAGTTACCGGGAGACGGGGTGGGACGAGCAGTACTTC,CASSYRETGWDEQYF
.,TRBV7-3,.,TRBJ2-2,TGTGCCAGCAGCTTAGCCCGGTATCCCGGGGAGCTGTTTTTT,CASSLARYPGELFF
TRBD1,TRBV7-2,.,TRBJ2-5,TGTGCCAGCAGCTTAACGTTTGGGACAGGAAAAGAGACCCAGTACTTC,CASSLTFGTGKETQYF
.,TRBV28,few,TRBJ1-4,TGTGCCAGCAGCATCCCGGGAGCTAATGAAAAACTGTTTTTT,CASSIPGANEKLFF
.,TRBV7-8,.,TRBJ2-1,TGTGCCAGCAGCTTAGGGGGACTGGCTTACAATGAGCAGTTCTTC,CASSLGGLAYNEQFF
.,TRBV7-2,once,TRBJ2-3,TGTGCCAGCAGGGTGGCGGGTTCAGCCCCTAGCACAGATACGCAGTATTTT,CASRVAGSAPSTDTQYF
.,TRBV4-1,.,TRBJ1-6,TGCGCCAGCAGCCAAGGGTGGACAGCCGGAAATTCACCCCTCCACTTT,CASSQGWTAGNSPLHF
.,TRBV25-1,once,TRBJ2-3,TGTGCCAGCAGTGAAGGGGAAACTAGGCGCACAGATACGCAGTATTTT,CASSEGETRRTDTQYF
TRBD2,TRBV18,.,TRBJ2-1,TGTGCCAGCTCACCACCCTCGGGGGGGGCCTACAATGAGCAGTTCTTC,CASSPPSGGAYNEQFF
.,TRBV27,.,TRBJ1-4,TGTGCCAGCAGGTCGTCAGGGAAACTGTTTTTT,CASRSSGKLFF
TRBD1,TRBV9,.,TRBJ1-6,TGTGCCAGCAGCCCCCTTGAGGACAGGGACGCATCCTATAATTCACCCCTCCACTTT,CASSPLEDRDASYNSPLHF
.,TRBV10-3,.,TRBJ2-3,TGTGCCATCACCGGGGTTCCCACAGATACGCAGTATTTT,CAITGVPTDTQYF
TRBD1,TRBV7-9,.,TRBJ1-4,TGTGCCAGCAGCCCCTCGGGGGACAGCCTAGTCTTT,CASSPSGDSLVF
.,TRBV15,.,TRBJ2-1,TGTGCCACCGGACTGTTACAATACGAGCAGTTCTTC,CATGLLQYEQFF
.,TRBV9,.,TRBJ2-1,TGTGCCAGCAGCGTAGGGGACTCAAACAATGAGCAGTTCTTC,CASSVGDSNNEQFF